This T cell receptor beta chain was obtained from a study of T-cell memory formation after mild COVID-19. Study-wide findings and caveats: Clonal second-wave expansions that peaked on day 37 had unconfirmed SARS-CoV-2 specificity. Cross-reactive memory apparently joined, as some responding clones appeared in pre-infection memory. Later expanders leaned CD4+, whereas clones that contracted between day 15 and 85 were balanced CD4/CD8. Shrinking CD4+ clones were chiefly CM and EM; CD8+ ones were chiefly EMRA.

There are 16 residues in the CDR3. CDR1 SGHAT and CDR2 FQNNGV come from the germline V gene. Deletions cut 5 bases from V and 0 bases from J, with 11 bases between. Of note for this clonotype: Antigen unknown.

Using its own MiXCR run on the 5' RACE reads, TCRdb lists one record per CDR3 protein. The data contain roughly 310,000 distinct CDR3 sequences, 15% to 20% of them singletons. This sequence originates from a young man who had mild COVID-19 (a few samples of this study predate the infection). Cell type and time point are not known. The rearrangement uses TRBV11-2 and TRBJ2-6; the D is unclear. The sequenced sample consisted of PBMCs or a T cell subset sorted from them (not recorded which). The CDR3 bases are TGTGCCAGCAGCCGGGTCAGCTTCTCTGGGGCCAACGTCCTGACTTTC. The encoded protein is CASSRVSFSGANVLTF.